The 23 T cell receptor beta chains listed next were all sequenced from one sample in a study of cytomegalovirus exposure and HLA in healthy donors. Clones were sequenced by immunoSEQ multiplex PCR, and TCRdb holds only the in-frame ones, with some missing. Of some 65,000 clones in the sample, 94% are singletons; the top ten hold roughly 4.4%. Material: PBMCs. The receptors derive from a young man in good health and CMV-seropositive.

The V call is TRBV11-1, the J call TRBJ2-1, with D perhaps matching TRBD1 (5 bases). From germline, CDR1 is SGHAT and CDR2 FQDESV (reference sequence). CDR3 length: 15 amino acids. Trimming cost V 8 bases and J 0 bases, with 14 bases left between them. In DNA form, the CDR3 reads TGTGCCAGCGGGTACTGGGGCAGCTCCTACAATGAGCAGTTCTTC. Amino acid sequence: CASGYWGSSYNEQFF. The full variable domain, with the rest looked up from reference TRBV11-1 and TRBJ2-1, is EAEVAQSPRYKITEKSQAVAFWCDPISGHATLYWYRQILGQGPELLVQFQDESVVDDSQLPKDRFSAERLKGVDSTLKIQPAELGDSAMYLCASGYWGSSYNEQFFGPGTRLTVL.

V usage is TRBV28 and J usage is TRBJ2-1; 10 nucleotides agree with TRBD2. Per the germline V gene, CDR1 is MDHEN and CDR2 is SYDVKM. This CDR3 region has 16 residues. V shed 2 bases, J shed 2 bases, and the junction held 3 bases outside the gene matches. Here the CDR3 reads CASSLTLAGAYNEQFF. CDR3 DNA sequence: TGTGCCAGCAGTTTAACGCTAGCGGGGGCCTACAATGAGCAGTTCTTC.

Note on this clone: The same CDR3 arises from other DNA sequences in this sample as well. This chain links TRBV6-5 with TRBJ1-4, with TRBD1 identical over 8 bases. CDR1 and CDR2 (germline): MNHEY, SVGAGI. The CDR3 is 14 residues long. The J segment lost 5 bases and the V segment lost 5 bases, leaving 4 bases of the junction unmatched. Written as DNA, the CDR3 is TGTGCCAGCAGTCGGACAGGGCTAAATGAAAAACTGTTTTTT. Translation: CASSRTGLNEKLFF.

The V gene is TRBV19, the J gene TRBJ1-5; TRBD1 matches 10 bases. Germline V gene data show CDR1 as LNHDA and CDR2 as SQIVND (reference sequence). V shed 5 bases, J shed 6 bases, and the junction held 4 bases outside the gene matches. The length of the CDR3 is 14 residues. As DNA, the CDR3 is TGTGCCAGTAGTGACAGGGGGCAAGTTCAGCCCCAGCATTTT. Translating gives CASSDRGQVQPQHF.

The chain recombines TRBV7-9 with TRBJ2-3; tentative D call: TRBD2 (5 bases). The CDR3 sequence is 11 residues long. From germline, CDR1 is SEHNR and CDR2 FQNEAQ (reference sequence). V was clipped by 6 bases and J by 6 bases, with 7 bases between them. As DNA, the CDR3 is TGTGCCAGCAGAGGACTGGATACGCAGTATTTT. This gives the protein CASRGLDTQYF.

The chain combines TRBV6-5 with TRBJ1-2; 7 bases are a match to TRBD1. Trimming took 4 bases from V and 1 from J; bases not matched to a gene: 6. Germline V gene data show CDR1 as MNHEY and CDR2 as SVGAGI. CDR3 length: 15 amino acids. In DNA form, the CDR3 reads TGTGCCAGCAGTTCAGGGGGAAACTTTAACTATGGCTACACCTTC. Amino acids: CASSSGGNFNYGYTF.

The chain combines TRBV29-1 with TRBJ1-3; D call uncertain. CDR1 and CDR2 (germline): SQVTM, ANQGSEA. V lost 0 bases, J lost 4 bases, and 13 bases lay in between. The CDR3 runs to 15 residues. CDR3 amino acids: CSVEDWRGEGNTIYF. The CDR3 DNA follows: TGCAGCGTTGAAGATTGGCGAGGAGAAGGAAACACCATATATTTT.

The chain recombines TRBV7-6 with TRBJ1-6; D perhaps matches TRBD1 (5 bases). CDR1 and CDR2 from the germline V gene are SGHVS and FNYEAQ. V lost 6 bases to trimming and J lost 4 bases, with 10 bases between them. The CDR3 extends over 14 amino acids. The CDR3 DNA is TGTGCCAGCAGATCCGGGGGTTATAATTCACCCCTCCACTTT. Translated: CASRSGGYNSPLHF.

The chain is built from TRBV19 and TRBJ2-3, with D unclear. Germline-derived CDR1 and CDR2 are LNHDA and SQIVND (reference sequence). V gave up 1 base and J gave up 0 bases, with 8 bases separating them. The CDR3 consists of 15 residues. The CDR3 DNA sequence: TGTGCCAGTAGTATAGGGCGGCTTAGCACAGATACGCAGTATTTT. Translated: CASSIGRLSTDTQYF.

Only one count was recorded for this clone. The chain recombines TRBV29-1 with TRBJ2-7; TRBD1 aligns across 8 bases. The trim removed 2 bases at V and 6 bases at J, leaving 6 bases unmatched. The V gene's germline CDR1 is SQVTM and CDR2 ANQGSEA. This CDR3 comprises 13 residues. CDR3 nucleotide sequence: TGCAGCGTTGAAAGCAGGGGGCTGGGCGAGCAGTACTTC. This encodes CSVESRGLGEQYF.

The sample holds one count of this clone. The chain is built from TRBV27 and TRBJ1-2; 9 bases fit TRBD1. CDR3 length: 14 amino acids. Germline CDR1 is MNHEY and CDR2 is SMNVEV (reference sequence). V shed 5 bases and J 4 bases; nucleotides not matched to a gene: 5. The CDR3 loop reads CASSLTGGFYGYTF. CDR3 DNA sequence: TGTGCCAGCAGTCTGACAGGGGGTTTCTATGGCTACACCTTC.

The V gene is TRBV6-1, the J gene TRBJ1-1, with D perhaps matching TRBD1 (5 bases). This CDR3 is 13 amino acids long. CDR1 is MNHNS, CDR2 SASEGT, per germline. V dropped 6 bases and J dropped 1 base, with 9 bases sitting between them. The CDR3 sequence is CASSPGGNTEAFF. The CDR3 DNA reads as TGTGCCAGCAGCCCCGGGGGGAACACTGAAGCTTTCTTT.

V gene TRBV18 combines with J gene TRBJ1-3; D is perhaps TRBD1 (5 bases). The V and J ends lost 5 bases and 2 bases respectively, with 10 bases between them. The CDR3 sequence is 14 residues long. Germline V CDR1 and CDR2: KGHSH, LQKENI. The CDR3 protein is CASSSSTAGNTIYF. The DNA for the CDR3 is TGTGCCAGCTCATCGTCGACAGCTGGAAACACCATATATTTT.

The chain uses TRBV6-5 and TRBJ1-2; TRBD1 might be the D (5 bases). In germline, CDR1 is MNHEY, CDR2 SVGAGI. The CDR3 is made up of 15 amino acids. Trimming took 0 bases from V and 8 from J, leaving 16 bases between them. The CDR3 region is CASSYSTGALGGYTF. Written as DNA, the CDR3 is TGTGCCAGCAGTTACTCGACTGGGGCATTAGGAGGCTACACCTTC.

V and J are TRBV29-1 and TRBJ1-1, with a weak D call TRBD1 (5 bases). The CDR3 covers 14 residues. CDR1 is SQVTM and CDR2 is ANQGSEA in the germline V gene. The germline V and J ends were trimmed by 6 bases and 5 bases, with 19 bases remaining between them. Here the CDR3 DNA reads TGCAGCGTAGTAAGATTTCAGGGAGGAACTGAAGCTTTCTTT. This sequence encodes CSVVRFQGGTEAFF. Filled out from reference TRBV29-1 and TRBJ1-1, the complete variable domain reads SAVISQKPSRDICQRGTSLTIQCQVDSQVTMMFWYRQQPGQSLTLIATANQGSEATYESGFVIDKFPISRPNLTFSTLTVSNMSPEDSSIYLCSVVRFQGGTEAFFGQGTRLTVV.

This sequence joins TRBV5-8 and TRBJ2-5, with 11 bases fitting TRBD2. Looked up from germline, CDR1 is SGHTS and CDR2 is YDEGEE. The CDR3 has 18 residues. V lost 2 bases, J lost 0 bases, and 9 bases stayed unmatched. CDR3 protein: CASSLGLAGGKYQETQYF. The CDR3 region has the DNA TGTGCCAGCAGCTTAGGGCTAGCGGGAGGAAAGTACCAAGAGACCCAGTACTTC.

This chain links TRBV4-2 with TRBJ2-3; the D gene is possibly TRBD1 (5 bases). Deletions cut 0 bases from V and 2 bases from J, with 6 bases between. Looked up from germline, CDR1 is LGHNA and CDR2 is YNFKEQ. The CDR3 is 14 amino acids. As DNA, the CDR3 is TGTGCCAGCAGCCAAGAGACAGTCACAGATACGCAGTATTTT. Translating gives CASSQETVTDTQYF.

This clone was counted a single time. A junction boundary mismatches the germline segment, possibly from a read error. CDR3 bases: TGTGCTAGCAGCTTAGCCCCGGGACTAGGACACAATGAGCAGTTCTTC. It yields the protein CASSLAPGLGHNEQFF. The rearrangement joins TRBV7-7 to TRBJ2-1, with 8 bases matching TRBD2. Germline values: CDR1 SSHAT, CDR2 FNYEAQ (reference sequence). The CDR3 contains 16 residues.

This clone appeared a single time. One junction end does not reproduce the germline sequence, and a read error may be involved. DNA for the CDR3: TGTGCCAGCAGCCCCGGGACAGGGTCCGGGCTCTTC. It codes for CASSPGTGSGLF. V is TRBV27 and J is TRBJ2-1; TRBD1 aligns across 9 bases. The germline V gene encodes CDR1 MNHEY and CDR2 SMNVEV (reference sequence). This CDR3 has 12 residues.

The genes are TRBV4-1 and TRBJ2-3; TRBD2 matches 10 bases. CDR3 length: 19 residues. Trimming removed 4 bases from V and 4 bases from J; junction bases left unmatched: 17. The germline gives CDR1 MGHRA, CDR2 YSYEKL. The CDR3 sequence is CASSPQIGLSGGGPDTQYF. CDR3 coding DNA: TGCGCCAGCAGCCCCCAAATTGGTTTGAGCGGGGGGGGACCAGATACGCAGTATTTT.

The chain uses TRBV6-5 and TRBJ2-3, with D unresolved. This CDR3 is built from 12 residues. Germline values: CDR1 MNHEY, CDR2 SVGAGI. The V and J ends lost 6 bases and 0 bases respectively, with 4 bases between them. The CDR3 DNA reads TGTGCCAGCAGAGCTAGCACAGATACGCAGTATTTT. This translates into CASRASTDTQYF.

J is TRBJ2-5 and V is TRBV5-6; TRBD2 matches at 13 bases. Per the germline V gene, CDR1 is SGHDT and CDR2 is YYEEEE. V shed 4 bases and J 5 bases; nucleotides not matched to a gene: 5. The CDR3 contains 15 residues. The CDR3 spells CASSVGLAGVETQYF. In nucleotides, the CDR3 is TGTGCCAGCAGCGTCGGACTAGCGGGAGTGGAGACCCAGTACTTC.

The rearrangement uses TRBV18 and TRBJ2-2; maybe TRBD1 (6 bases). V was cut by 3 bases and J by 6 bases, with 17 bases left in between. The CDR3 extends over 16 amino acids. CDR1 and CDR2 (germline): KGHSH, LQKENI. In DNA form, the CDR3 reads TGTGCCAGCTCACCGACGCCACACGGACAGTCCGGGGAGCTGTTTTTT. It is translated as CASSPTPHGQSGELFF.